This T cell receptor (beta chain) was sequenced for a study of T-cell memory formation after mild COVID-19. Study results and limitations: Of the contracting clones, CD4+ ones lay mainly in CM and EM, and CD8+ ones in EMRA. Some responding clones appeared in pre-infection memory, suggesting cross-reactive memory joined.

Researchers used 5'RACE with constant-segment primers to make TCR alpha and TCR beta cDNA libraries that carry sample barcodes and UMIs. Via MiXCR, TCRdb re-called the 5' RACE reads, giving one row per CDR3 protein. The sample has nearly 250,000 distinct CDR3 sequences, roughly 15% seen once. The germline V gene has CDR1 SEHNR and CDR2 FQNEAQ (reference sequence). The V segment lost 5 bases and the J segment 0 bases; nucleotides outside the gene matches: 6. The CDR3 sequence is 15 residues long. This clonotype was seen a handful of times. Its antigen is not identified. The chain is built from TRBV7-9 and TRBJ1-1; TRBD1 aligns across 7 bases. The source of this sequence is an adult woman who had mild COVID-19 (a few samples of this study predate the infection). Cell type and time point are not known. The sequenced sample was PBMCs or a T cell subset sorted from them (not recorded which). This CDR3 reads CASSRADRLNTEAFF. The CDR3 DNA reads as TGTGCCAGCAGCCGAGCGGACAGGCTGAACACTGAAGCTTTCTTT.